This record covers a single T cell receptor beta chain. The sample is drawn from a study of blood T cell repertoires in COVID-19. Method: immunoSEQ multiplex PCR; TCRdb's copy keeps in-frame clones and lacks some. This table has approximately 65,000 clones, 90% appearing once. The receptor was derived from a man aged 45-65 years with COVID-19, enrolled during active disease. Sequenced input: peripheral blood.

The CDR3, as DNA: TGTGCCAGTAGTATATTAGGCGGCCTGGCGGGCCTGCCCTCTGGGGCCAACGTCCTGACTTTC. Encoded protein: CASSILGGLAGLPSGANVLTF. The chain joins TRBV19 to TRBJ2-6; a possible D gene is TRBD2 (5 bases). V lost 2 bases, J lost 0 bases, and 23 bases lay in between. Germline CDR1 reads LNHDA; CDR2 reads SQIVND (reference sequence). CDR3 length: 21 residues.